In this sample, the clone carrying this T cell receptor beta chain turned up many times. Its cognate antigen is unknown. TCRdb re-analysed the 5' RACE reads in MiXCR, keeping a single row per CDR3 protein. There are approximately 120,000 distinct CDR3 sequences in the sample; more than 6% occur only once, and roughly 2.6% lies in the top ten. Trimming stripped 0 bases from V and 1 base from J, with 16 bases between. The length of the CDR3 is 17 residues. Germline lookup yields CDR1 DFQATT and CDR2 SNEGSKA (reference sequence). These data come from a study of T cells after yellow fever vaccination. Study conclusions and caveats: Post-booster reappearance was seen for most primary-vaccination clones (roughly 97% CD4, around 90% CD8). Abundant bulk-population clonotypes could contaminate the FACS-sorted repertoires.

The sample in question was CD4+ T cells sorted from PBMCs, obtained 10 to 11 days after the first yellow fever vaccination. The chain employs TRBV20-1 and TRBJ1-5; D is undetermined. This TCR came from a man between 18 and 35 years old who received the YFV17D yellow fever vaccine. In nucleotides, the CDR3 is TGCAGTGCTAGAGATAGAACCTTCCATGGGAGCAATCAGCCCCAGCATTTT. Its protein product is CSARDRTFHGSNQPQHF.